This is a list of T cell receptor beta chains from one sample in a study of T cell responses to AZD1222 COVID-19 vaccine. Method: immunoSEQ multiplex PCR; TCRdb's copy keeps in-frame clones and lacks some. This table holds more than 80,000 clones, 75% to 90% found once. Sequences were derived from peripheral blood, sampled 28 days after the second AZD1222 dose. The receptor source for this set is an adult who received the AZD1222 COVID-19 vaccine. Each CDR3 is given with its conserved first and last residue. A D gene is named only where the DNA matches it firmly. Rows may omit the clone size; those that give it use once, few, many or a size class.

.,TRBJ2-7,.,TRBV3-1/TRBV3-2,TGTGCCAGCAGCCAAGCCCCTGAGGACTTCTACGAGCAGTACTTC,CASSQAPEDFYEQYF
.,TRBJ1-2,TRBD1,TRBV7-2,TGTGCCAGCAGCTTAACCCCGGGACAGGGGGGAGGCTACACCTTC,CASSLTPGQGGGYTF
.,TRBJ2-3,TRBD2,TRBV3-1/TRBV3-2,TGTGCCAGCAGCCGCCGGGGCGCGGGAGGGGAGGGGAGAGCCACAGATACGCAGTATTTT,CASSRRGAGGEGRATDTQYF
.,TRBJ1-1,.,TRBV9,TGTGCCAGCAGCGCAAACATAGGAAACACTGAAGCTTTCTTT,CASSANIGNTEAFF
.,TRBJ2-1,TRBD1,TRBV29-1,TGCAGCGTTGATCGGACAGGGATCAACAATGAGCAGTTCTTC,CSVDRTGINNEQFF
many,TRBJ2-1,TRBD2,TRBV19,TGTGCCAGTAGTATAGGACTAGCGGATTACAATGAGCAGTTCTTC,CASSIGLADYNEQFF
.,TRBJ1-4,.,TRBV30,TGTGCCTTCCGAGGGGTTACTAATGAAAAACTGTTTTTT,CAFRGVTNEKLFF
.,TRBJ2-1,TRBD1,TRBV2,TGTGCCAGCAGAGACAGGGGGATCGGAAGGCAGTTCTTC,CASRDRGIGRQFF
once,TRBJ2-5,TRBD2,TRBV14,TGTGCCAGCAGCCAAGTCACTAGCGGGGGGATCGAGGTGACCCAGTACTTC,CASSQVTSGGIEVTQYF
.,TRBJ1-1,.,TRBV19,TGTGCCAGTACTATCCAGGGGAGCGGTGAAGCTTTCTTT,CASTIQGSGEAFF
once,TRBJ2-2,TRBD1,TRBV10-3,TGTGCCAGCTTGGGACAGAAGACCGGGGAGCTGTTTTTT,CASLGQKTGELFF
.,TRBJ1-1,.,TRBV21-1,TGTGCCAGCAGCACACACAGGGCTGAAGCTTTCTTT,CASSTHRAEAFF
.,TRBJ2-1,TRBD2,TRBV19,TGTGCCAGTAGTATTTCCCTCCAGCGGGAGGGGTACAATGAGCAGTTCTTC,CASSISLQREGYNEQFF
.,TRBJ2-7,.,TRBV5-4,TGTGCCAGCAGCTACAATTTGGGGGGCTACGAGCAGTACTTC,CASSYNLGGYEQYF
.,TRBJ2-5,.,TRBV5-1,TGCGCCAGCAGCACGGGACACCCCCAAGAGACCCAGTACTTC,CASSTGHPQETQYF
.,TRBJ1-1,.,TRBV3-1/TRBV3-2,TGTGCCAGCAGCCACCTAGGGAACACTGAAGCTTTCTTT,CASSHLGNTEAFF
.,TRBJ2-7,.,TRBV15,TGTGCCACCAGCAGAGATTCGGCCCAGGGGCGGGAGCAGTACTTC,CATSRDSAQGREQYF
.,TRBJ1-1,.,TRBV7-3,TGTGCCAGCAGCACACAGGGAGGTAACACTGAAGCTTTCTTT,CASSTQGGNTEAFF
.,TRBJ1-4,.,TRBV20-1,TGCAGTGCTAGTGCAGGGCGCGGGGATGTTGAAAAACTGTTTTTT,CSASAGRGDVEKLFF
once,TRBJ2-7,.,TRBV2,TGTGCCAGCAGTGAAATCAACGAGCAGTACTTC,CASSEINEQYF
.,TRBJ2-4,.,TRBV27,TGTGCCAGCAGTCCCCGCCCGGGCCTAGCCAAAAACATTCAGTACTTC,CASSPRPGLAKNIQYF
.,TRBJ2-5,.,TRBV7-3,TGTGCCAGCGCCCCTAGGGGGGGGGAGACCCAGTACTTC,CASAPRGGETQYF
.,TRBJ2-2,TRBD1,TRBV27,TGTGCCAGCAGTTCCTGGGACAGGGGTGCCCGAAAAAACACCGGGGAGCTGTTTTTT,CASSSWDRGARKNTGELFF
.,TRBJ1-1,TRBD1,TRBV11-3,TGTGCCAGCAGCACTTCCGGACAGGGGAACACTGAAGCTTTCTTT,CASSTSGQGNTEAFF
.,TRBJ1-3,.,TRBV6-1,TGTGCCAGCAGTGAAGGACAGGAACTCTCTGGAAACACCATATATTTT,CASSEGQELSGNTIYF
.,TRBJ1-1,.,TRBV18,TGTGCCAGCTCACCGACGACAGCCTTGAACACTGAAGCTTTCTTT,CASSPTTALNTEAFF
.,TRBJ1-6,.,TRBV25-1,TGTGCCAGCAGTGAGAGGGTGGACTCACCCCTCCACTTT,CASSERVDSPLHF
.,TRBJ1-5,.,TRBV7-2,TGTGCCAGCAGCAACTCCGGGACCCAGCCCCAGCATTTT,CASSNSGTQPQHF
.,TRBJ1-1,.,TRBV3-1/TRBV3-2,TGTGCCAGCAGCCAAGGGGTGAACACTGAAGCTTTCTTT,CASSQGVNTEAFF
.,TRBJ2-1,TRBD2,TRBV18,TGTGCCAGCTCACCACCGCGGGTACTAGCGGGGGGCGTAGACAATGAGCAGTTCTTC,CASSPPRVLAGGVDNEQFF
many,TRBJ1-1,.,TRBV29-1,TGCAGCGTTGAGCAGGGGAACACTGAAGCTTTCTTT,CSVEQGNTEAFF
.,TRBJ1-5,TRBD1,TRBV27,TGTGCCAGCAGTTTAGGGACAGGGGGGATGCAGCCCCAGCATTTT,CASSLGTGGMQPQHF
.,TRBJ2-7,TRBD1,TRBV19,TGTGCCAGTATGGGACAGGGGGCTTACGAGCAGTACTTC,CASMGQGAYEQYF
once,TRBJ2-1,TRBD2,TRBV2,TGTGCCAGCAGAGCGACTAGCGGGAGCTACAATGAGCAGTTCTTC,CASRATSGSYNEQFF
.,TRBJ1-1,.,TRBV19,TGTGCCAGTAGTATAGATCCCTTTAGGGGCACTGAAGCTTTCTTT,CASSIDPFRGTEAFF
.,TRBJ1-1,.,TRBV3-1/TRBV3-2,TGTGCCAGCAGCCGAGCTTCGTTCCAGGGAACTGAAGCTTTCTTT,CASSRASFQGTEAFF
.,TRBJ2-1,.,TRBV7-2,TGTGCCAGCAGCTTAACCGGTTCCCCCTACAATGAGCAGTTCTTC,CASSLTGSPYNEQFF
.,TRBJ2-5,TRBD2,TRBV5-4,TGTGCCAGCAGCTTGGGGACTAGCGGGGCACAAGAGACCCAGTACTTC,CASSLGTSGAQETQYF
.,TRBJ1-5,TRBD1,TRBV29-1,TGCAGCGTTGGCGTCGGGACAGGCAAGGATCAGCCCCAGCATTTT,CSVGVGTGKDQPQHF
.,TRBJ2-3,TRBD1,TRBV5-4,TGTGCCAGCAGCTTGGGAGGGACAGGGGCTTCAAAACATACGCAGTATTTT,CASSLGGTGASKHTQYF
.,TRBJ1-1,.,TRBV20-1,TGCAGTGCTCCTCGGACAGCCGAAGCTTTCTTT,CSAPRTAEAFF
.,TRBJ1-2,.,TRBV19,TGTGCCAGTAGTATGACGATCGGTTATGGCTACACCTTC,CASSMTIGYGYTF
.,TRBJ1-2,.,TRBV30,TGTGCCTGGAGTGTAGGGGGGGCATCTAACTATGGCTACACCTTC,CAWSVGGASNYGYTF
.,TRBJ1-1,.,TRBV30,TGTGCCTGGAGTGTATCCCTTACTGAAGCTTTCTTT,CAWSVSLTEAFF
.,TRBJ1-4,.,TRBV5-1,TGCGCCAGCAGCTTGATAAGTGGAACTAATGAAAAACTGTTTTTT,CASSLISGTNEKLFF
.,TRBJ2-2,.,TRBV6-5,TGTGCCAGCAGTTATGGTCAGACAGCTCTCACCGGGGAGCTGTTTTTT,CASSYGQTALTGELFF
once,TRBJ2-1,TRBD2,TRBV20-1,TGCAGTGCTAGTGCCAGCGGGAGTGATCGGCCCAATGAGCAGTTCTTC,CSASASGSDRPNEQFF
.,TRBJ2-3,TRBD1,TRBV6-1,TGTGCCAGCAGTGAAGGGACAGGGGGCGCAGATACGCAGTATTTT,CASSEGTGGADTQYF
.,TRBJ2-7,TRBD1,TRBV9,TGTGCCAGCAGCGTAGGGACAGGGGACTACGAGCAGTACTTC,CASSVGTGDYEQYF
.,TRBJ2-5,TRBD2,TRBV25-1,TGTGCCAGCACCCCGGGGGGACCGGGAGAGACCCAGTACTTC,CASTPGGPGETQYF
.,TRBJ1-1,TRBD1,TRBV5-6,TGTGCCAGCAGCCTGGAAGGACAGGGGTTTAAGGGAGCTTTCTTT,CASSLEGQGFKGAFF
once,TRBJ2-7,TRBD2,TRBV7-2,TGTGCCAGCAGCTTAGTAGCGGGAAGGGTGGACGAGCAGTACTTC,CASSLVAGRVDEQYF
.,TRBJ1-1,TRBD1,TRBV27,TGTGCCAGCAGTTTCCTCGGACAGGGCCACACTGAAGCTTTCTTT,CASSFLGQGHTEAFF
.,TRBJ2-5,.,TRBV9,TGTGCCAGCAGCGTAGACGATACCCAAGAGACCCAGTACTTC,CASSVDDTQETQYF
.,TRBJ2-1,TRBD1,TRBV6-2/TRBV6-3,TGTGCCAGCAGTTATGGACAGGAATACAATGAGCAGTTCTTC,CASSYGQEYNEQFF
.,TRBJ2-1,.,TRBV3-1/TRBV3-2,TGTGCCAGCAGCCAAGGCGGGTTCTACAATGAGCAGTTCTTC,CASSQGGFYNEQFF
.,TRBJ2-5,TRBD1,TRBV25-1,TGTGCCAGCAGTCGAGGGGGCCTTGAGACCCAGTACTTC,CASSRGGLETQYF
.,TRBJ1-1,.,TRBV4-1,TGCGCCAGCAGCCAAGATTCCAGGGAAATGAACACTGAAGCTTTCTTT,CASSQDSREMNTEAFF
.,TRBJ1-5,.,TRBV3-1/TRBV3-2,TGTGCCAGCAGCCAAGAAGGCGGTGGCAATCAGCCCCAGCATTTT,CASSQEGGGNQPQHF